What follows describes a single T cell receptor beta chain. The antigen is not known. The record originates from a study of shared clonotypes between healthy human individuals. Trimming cost V 3 bases and J 0 bases, with 9 bases left between them. The germline CDR1 and CDR2 sequences are ENHRY and SYGVKD. The CDR3 sequence is 15 residues long. This table comes from immunoSEQ multiplex PCR, and its TCRdb copy is limited to in-frame clones, with some not included. The sample carries approximately 2.5 million clones, roughly 93% recorded once. Naive CD4+ cells were CD45RA-selected; the remaining cells were memory. Study observations and caveats: Estimated richness was generally greater in naive than memory subsets.

The rearrangement links TRBV10-3 to TRBJ2-1, with D perhaps TRBD1 (6 bases). The sequencing input was naive CD4+ T cells from PBMCs. Noted subset: CD45RA+ positively selected. The sequence came from a young man in good health. Some clones in this sample may be carry-over from other donors' samples. The CDR3 loop is CAISEGTTSYNEQFF. The CDR3 nucleotides are TGTGCCATCAGTGAAGGGACAACCTCCTACAATGAGCAGTTCTTC.